This TCR beta chain derives from a study of T cell responses to AZD1222 COVID-19 vaccine. Study-level findings and limits: Across spike, vaccine-associated CD4 TCRs were found, dominant at 160-218 and 743-854.

Profiling relied on immunoSEQ multiplex PCR, and the TCRdb table lists in-frame clones only, not all of them. The table lists over 100,000 clones, roughly nine tenths of them singletons. There are a few counts of this clone. Antigen unknown. CDR1 is SGHRS, CDR2 YFSETQ, per germline. Trimming took off 4 bases at V and 6 bases at J, with 19 bases between the two ends. The CDR3 covers 16 residues. This chain links TRBV5-1 with TRBJ2-2; D may correspond to TRBD1 or TRBD2 (6 bases each). This receptor was identified in an adult in good health. The sequenced sample was peripheral blood, obtained on day 0 of AZD1222 vaccination. CDR3 sequence: CASSVGGGTVAGELFF. The CDR3 bases are TGCGCCAGCAGCGTGGGGGGCGGGACCGTCGCCGGGGAGCTGTTTTTT.